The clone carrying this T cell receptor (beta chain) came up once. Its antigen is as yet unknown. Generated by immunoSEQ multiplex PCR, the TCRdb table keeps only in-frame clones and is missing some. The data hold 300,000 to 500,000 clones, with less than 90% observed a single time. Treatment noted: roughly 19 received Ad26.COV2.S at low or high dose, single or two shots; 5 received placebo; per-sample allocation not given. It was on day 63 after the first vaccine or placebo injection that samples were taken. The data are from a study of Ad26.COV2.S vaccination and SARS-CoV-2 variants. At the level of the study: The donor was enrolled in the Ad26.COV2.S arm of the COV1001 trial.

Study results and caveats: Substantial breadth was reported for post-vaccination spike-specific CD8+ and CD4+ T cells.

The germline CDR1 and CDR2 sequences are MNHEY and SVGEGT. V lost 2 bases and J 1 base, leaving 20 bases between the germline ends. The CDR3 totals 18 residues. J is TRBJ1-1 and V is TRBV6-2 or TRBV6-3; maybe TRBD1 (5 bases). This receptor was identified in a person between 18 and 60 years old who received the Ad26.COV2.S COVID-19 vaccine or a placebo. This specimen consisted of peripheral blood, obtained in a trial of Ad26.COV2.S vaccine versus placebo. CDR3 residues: CASSYAGLGELGNTEAFF. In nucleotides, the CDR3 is TGTGCCAGCAGTTACGCGGGTCTGGGGGAGTTGGGGAACACTGAAGCTTTCTTT.